This T cell receptor (beta chain) was sequenced in a study of T cell responses to AZD1222 COVID-19 vaccine. On this clone: Compared with germline, one end of the junction differs, possibly owing to a read error. The same CDR3 arises from other DNA sequences in this sample as well.

Some clones are missing from TCRdb's copy, which holds only in-frame ones; the method was immunoSEQ multiplex PCR. The sample yields some 100,000 clones, approximately 90% seen once. Germline CDR1 and CDR2: MNHEY and SVGAGI. The CDR3 runs to 14 residues. This receptor was taken from an adult in good health. The chain is built from TRBV6-5 and TRBJ1-4; 8 positions agree with TRBD1. Sequenced material: peripheral blood, taken on day 0 of AZD1222 vaccination. Written as DNA, the CDR3 is TGTGCCAGCAGCCTAGACAGGGGAAATGAGAAACTGTTTTTT. This sequence encodes CASSLDRGNEKLFF.